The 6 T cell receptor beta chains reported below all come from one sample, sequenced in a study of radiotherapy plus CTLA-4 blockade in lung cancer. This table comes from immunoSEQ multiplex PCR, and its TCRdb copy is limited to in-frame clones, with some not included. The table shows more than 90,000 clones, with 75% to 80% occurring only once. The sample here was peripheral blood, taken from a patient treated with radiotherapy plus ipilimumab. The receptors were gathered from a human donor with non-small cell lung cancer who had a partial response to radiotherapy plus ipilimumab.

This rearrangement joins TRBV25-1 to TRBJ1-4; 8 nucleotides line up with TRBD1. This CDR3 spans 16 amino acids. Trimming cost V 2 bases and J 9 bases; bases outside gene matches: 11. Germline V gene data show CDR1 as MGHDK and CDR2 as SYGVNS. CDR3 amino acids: CASSEDGQGGTKKLFF. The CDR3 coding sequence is TGTGCCAGCAGTGAAGACGGACAGGGAGGGACTAAAAAACTGTTTTTT.

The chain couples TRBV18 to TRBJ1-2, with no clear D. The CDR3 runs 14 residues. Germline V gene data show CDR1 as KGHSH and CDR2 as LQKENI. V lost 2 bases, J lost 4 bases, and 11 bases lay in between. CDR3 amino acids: CASSPSAGTYGYTF. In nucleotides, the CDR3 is TGTGCCAGCTCACCATCGGCAGGAACCTATGGCTACACCTTC.

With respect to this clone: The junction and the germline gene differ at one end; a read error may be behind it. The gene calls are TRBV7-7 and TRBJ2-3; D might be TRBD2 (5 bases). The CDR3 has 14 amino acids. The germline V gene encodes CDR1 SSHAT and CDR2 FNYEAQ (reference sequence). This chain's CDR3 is CASSLGGSADTQYF. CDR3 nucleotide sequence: TGTGCTAGCAGCTTAGGAGGTAGCGCAGATACGCAGTATTTT.

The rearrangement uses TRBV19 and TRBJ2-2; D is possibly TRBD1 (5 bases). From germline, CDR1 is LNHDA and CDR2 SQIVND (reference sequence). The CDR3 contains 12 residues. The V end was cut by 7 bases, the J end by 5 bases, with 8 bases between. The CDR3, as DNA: TGTGCCAGTATAAGGGGAACCGGGGAGCTGTTTTTT. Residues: CASIRGTGELFF. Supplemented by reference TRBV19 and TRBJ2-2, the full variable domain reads DGGITQSPKYLFRKEGQNVTLSCEQNLNHDAMYWYRQDPGQGLRLIYYSQIVNDFQKGDIAEGYSVSREKKESFPLTVTSAQKNPTAFYLCASIRGTGELFFGEGSRLTVL.

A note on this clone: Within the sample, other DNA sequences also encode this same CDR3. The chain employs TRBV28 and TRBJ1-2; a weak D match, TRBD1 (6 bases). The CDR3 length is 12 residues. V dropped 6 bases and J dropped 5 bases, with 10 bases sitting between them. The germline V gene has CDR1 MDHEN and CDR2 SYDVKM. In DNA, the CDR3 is TGTGCCAGCAGCCTACAGGGTTATGGCTACACCTTC. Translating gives CASSLQGYGYTF.

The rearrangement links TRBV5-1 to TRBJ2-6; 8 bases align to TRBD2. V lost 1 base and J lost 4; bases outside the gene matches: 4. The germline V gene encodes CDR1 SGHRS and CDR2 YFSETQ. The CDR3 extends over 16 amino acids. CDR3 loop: CASSLSGSSGANVLTF. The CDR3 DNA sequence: TGCGCCAGCAGCTTGAGCGGGAGTAGCGGGGCCAACGTCCTGACTTTC.